This is a list of T cell receptor beta chains from one sample in a study of blood T cell repertoires in COVID-19. Sequencing used immunoSEQ multiplex PCR; TCRdb keeps in-frame clones, though not all of them. There are approximately 140,000 clones in the sample; 70% to 90% occur only once, and about 2% lies in the top ten. The sequencing sample was made of peripheral blood. These receptor sequences come from a man aged 70 or older with active COVID-19. CDR3s include the opening cysteine and the closing phenylalanine or tryptophan.

>TRBJ2-5|TRBV6-6
CASRLQGLQETQYF
>TRBJ2-1|TRBV9
CASSKMTGGAEEQFF
>TRBJ1-5|TRBV7-2
CASSLGQGNQPQHF
>TRBJ2-5|TRBV2
CASNPGLGETQYF
>TRBJ2-3|TRBV18
CASSLPRQDTQYF
>TRBJ2-3|TRBV11-2
CASSRSGRAQDTQYF
>TRBJ2-3|TRBV7-9
CASRLLTDTQYF
>TRBJ2-7|TRBV27
CASGIQGRYEQYF
>TRBJ2-6|TRBV5-1
CASSLGGVSGANVLTF
>TRBJ2-7|TRBV28
CASSVAGTGGYEQYF
>TRBJ1-1|TRBV15
CATSTWGDRGQGNTEAFF
>TRBJ2-1|TRBV12-3/TRBV12-4
CASSRTGVGEQFF
>TRBJ2-2|TRBV19
CAARREEAITGELFF
>TRBJ1-6|TRBV4-1
CASSQVPSDRGYNSPLHF
>TRBJ2-1|TRBV5-1
CASSADWLAGGLHEQFF
>TRBJ2-1|TRBV6-5
CASTKGGWTYNEQFF
>TRBJ1-1|TRBV2
CASSKTGQNTEAFF
>TRBJ1-1|TRBV28
CASSLWLLRGRAESTEAFF
>TRBJ1-4|TRBV6-5
CASSLQGSTTNEKLFF
>TRBJ1-5|TRBV5-6
CASSLGGYSNQPQHF
>TRBJ2-2|TRBV19
CASRGLELGGGELFF
>TRBJ1-1|TRBV28
CASSGTGGRTEAFF
>TRBJ2-3|TRBV9
CASSVAGGLADTQYF
>TRBJ2-3|TRBV19
CASSIDASGAQYF
>TRBJ1-2|TRBV19
CASSVTGGSGYTF
>TRBJ2-1|TRBV5-4
CASSTGLAGAPQGEQFF
>TRBJ1-2|TRBV4-1
CASSQVTGTYGYTF
>TRBJ2-7|TRBV7-2
CASSLVGTSGSYEQYF
>TRBJ2-6|TRBV3-1/TRBV3-2
CASSQDQVSFPSGANVLTF